This T cell receptor beta chain comes out of a study of CD8 T cells in ankylosing spondylitis. Study observations and caveats: There was reportedly significant enrichment of clones that were disease-linked in matched ankylosing spondylitis synovial fluid. Ankylosing spondylitis blood appeared to be characterized by a TCR beta motif of roughly eight highly homologous variants. Some of these motif variants have turned up before, in reports on reactive arthritis synovial fluid and blood.

The TCR beta libraries were generated through quantitative 5'-RACE incorporating molecular barcodes. MiXCR, applied by TCRdb to the 5' RACE reads, yields one record per CDR3 protein. The sample consists of about 340,000 distinct CDR3 sequences, 14% to 15% of them appearing once. This clonotype came up many times. Its specificity is not known. Trimming removed 3 bases at V and 5 bases at J, with 14 bases between. The CDR3 spans 14 residues. This chain joins TRBV12-3 or TRBV12-4 and TRBJ2-7, with D maybe TRBD1 (6 bases). The origin of this receptor is a male donor with ankylosing spondylitis or in good health (not recorded which). The sequenced sample was blood, either unsorted or a sorted T cell fraction (not recorded which). CDR3 sequence (DNA): TGTGCCAGCAGTTTGAGGGCAGGGGCCAACGAGCAGTACTTC. It translates to CASSLRAGANEQYF.